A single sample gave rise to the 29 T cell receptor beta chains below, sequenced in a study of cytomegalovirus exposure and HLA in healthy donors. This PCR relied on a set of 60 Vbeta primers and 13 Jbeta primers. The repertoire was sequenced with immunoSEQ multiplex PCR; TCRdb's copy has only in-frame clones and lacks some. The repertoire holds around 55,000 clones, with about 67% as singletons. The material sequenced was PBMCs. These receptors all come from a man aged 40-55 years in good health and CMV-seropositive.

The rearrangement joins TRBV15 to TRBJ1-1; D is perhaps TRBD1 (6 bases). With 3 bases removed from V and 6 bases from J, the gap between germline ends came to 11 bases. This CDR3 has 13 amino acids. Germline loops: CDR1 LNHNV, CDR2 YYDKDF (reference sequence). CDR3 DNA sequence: TGTGCCACCAGCAGGGCAGGGGAACCTGAAGCTTTCTTT. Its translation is CATSRAGEPEAFF.

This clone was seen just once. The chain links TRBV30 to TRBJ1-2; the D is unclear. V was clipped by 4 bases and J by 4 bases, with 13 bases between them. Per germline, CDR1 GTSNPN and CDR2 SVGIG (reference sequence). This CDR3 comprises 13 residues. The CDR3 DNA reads TGTGCCTGGAAATTGGAGAATACCTATGGCTACACCTTC. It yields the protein CAWKLENTYGYTF.

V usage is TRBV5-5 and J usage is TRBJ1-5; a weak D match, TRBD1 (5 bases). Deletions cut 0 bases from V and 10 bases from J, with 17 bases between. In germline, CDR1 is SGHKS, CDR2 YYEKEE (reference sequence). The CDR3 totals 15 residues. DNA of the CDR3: TGTGCCAGCAGCTTGGGTGGCAGGGATGGGTATCCCCAGCATTTT. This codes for CASSLGGRDGYPQHF.

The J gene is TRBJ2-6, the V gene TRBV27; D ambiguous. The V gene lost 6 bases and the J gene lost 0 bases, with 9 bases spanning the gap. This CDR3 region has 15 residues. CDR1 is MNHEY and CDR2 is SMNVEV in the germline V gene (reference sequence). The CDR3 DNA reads TGTGCCAGCAGCCCTTGGAGCTCTGGGGCCAACGTCCTGACTTTC. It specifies CASSPWSSGANVLTF.

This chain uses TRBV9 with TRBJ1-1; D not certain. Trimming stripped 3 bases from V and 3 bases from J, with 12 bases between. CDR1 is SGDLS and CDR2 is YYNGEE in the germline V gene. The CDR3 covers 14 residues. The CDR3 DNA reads TGTGCCAGCAGCGAGCCCCCCCTGGACACTGAAGCTTTCTTT. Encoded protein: CASSEPPLDTEAFF.

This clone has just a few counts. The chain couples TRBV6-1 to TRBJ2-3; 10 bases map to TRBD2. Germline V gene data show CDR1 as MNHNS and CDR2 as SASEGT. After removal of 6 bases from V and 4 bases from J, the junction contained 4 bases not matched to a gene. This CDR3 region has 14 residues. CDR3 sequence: CASSTSGVSDTQYF. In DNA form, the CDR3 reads TGTGCCAGCAGCACTAGCGGGGTGTCAGATACGCAGTATTTT.

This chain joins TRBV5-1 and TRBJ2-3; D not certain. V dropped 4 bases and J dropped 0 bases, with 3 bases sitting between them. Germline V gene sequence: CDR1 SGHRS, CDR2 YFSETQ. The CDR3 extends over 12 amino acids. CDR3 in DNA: TGCGCCAGCAGCCCTAGCACAGATACGCAGTATTTT. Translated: CASSPSTDTQYF.

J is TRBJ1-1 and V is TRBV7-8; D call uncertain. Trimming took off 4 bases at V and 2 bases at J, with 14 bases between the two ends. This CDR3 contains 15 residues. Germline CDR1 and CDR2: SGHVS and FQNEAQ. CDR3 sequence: CASSSRRISNTEAFF. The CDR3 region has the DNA TGTGCCAGCAGCTCACGCAGGATTTCCAACACTGAAGCTTTCTTT.

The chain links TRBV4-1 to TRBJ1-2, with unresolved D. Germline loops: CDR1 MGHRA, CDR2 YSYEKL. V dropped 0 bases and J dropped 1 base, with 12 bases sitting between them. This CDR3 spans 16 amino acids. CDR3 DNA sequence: TGCGCCAGCAGCCAAGATAACGGAGGATATAACTATGGCTACACCTTC. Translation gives CASSQDNGGYNYGYTF.

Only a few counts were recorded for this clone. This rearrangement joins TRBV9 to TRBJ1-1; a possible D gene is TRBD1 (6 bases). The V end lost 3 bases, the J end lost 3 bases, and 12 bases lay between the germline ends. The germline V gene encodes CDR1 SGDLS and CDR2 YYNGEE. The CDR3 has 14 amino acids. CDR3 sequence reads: CASSEQGRDTEAFF. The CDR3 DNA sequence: TGTGCCAGCAGCGAACAGGGTCGGGACACTGAAGCTTTCTTT.

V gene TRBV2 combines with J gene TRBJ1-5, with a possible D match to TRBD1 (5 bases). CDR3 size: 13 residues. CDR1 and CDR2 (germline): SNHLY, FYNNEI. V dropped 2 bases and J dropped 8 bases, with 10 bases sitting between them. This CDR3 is CASSERGREPQHF. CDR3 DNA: TGTGCCAGCAGTGAACGGGGGAGGGAGCCCCAGCATTTT.

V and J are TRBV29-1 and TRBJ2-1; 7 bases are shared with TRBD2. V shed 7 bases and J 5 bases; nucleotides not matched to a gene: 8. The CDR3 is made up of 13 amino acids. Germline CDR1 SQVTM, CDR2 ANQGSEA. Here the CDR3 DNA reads TGCAGCGCCGGACTAGGGCTCGACAATGAGCAGTTCTTC. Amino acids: CSAGLGLDNEQFF.

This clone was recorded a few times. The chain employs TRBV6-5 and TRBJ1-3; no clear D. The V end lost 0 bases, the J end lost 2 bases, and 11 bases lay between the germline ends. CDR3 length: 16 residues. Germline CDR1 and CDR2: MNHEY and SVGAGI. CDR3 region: CASSYSHPQTGNTIYF. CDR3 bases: TGTGCCAGCAGTTACTCCCACCCCCAGACTGGAAACACCATATATTTT.

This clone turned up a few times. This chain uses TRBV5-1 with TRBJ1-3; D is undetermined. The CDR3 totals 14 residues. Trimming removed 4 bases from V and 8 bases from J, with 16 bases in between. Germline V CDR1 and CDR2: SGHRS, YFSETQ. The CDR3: CASSPREYGDTIYF. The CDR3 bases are TGCGCCAGCAGCCCCCGGGAATACGGGGACACCATATATTTT. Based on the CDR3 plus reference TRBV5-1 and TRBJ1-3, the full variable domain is KAGVTQTPRYLIKTRGQQVTLSCSPISGHRSVSWYQQTPGQGLQFLFEYFSETQRNKGNFPGRFSGRQFSNSRSEMNVSTLELGDSALYLCASSPREYGDTIYFGEGSWLTVV.

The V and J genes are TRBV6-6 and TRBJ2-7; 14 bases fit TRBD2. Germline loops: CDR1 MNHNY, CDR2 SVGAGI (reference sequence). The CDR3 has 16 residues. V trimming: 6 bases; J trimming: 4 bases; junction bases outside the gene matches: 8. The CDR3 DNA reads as TGTGCCAGCAGACGGACCGGGACTAGCGGGGGATACGAGCAGTACTTC. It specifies CASRRTGTSGGYEQYF.

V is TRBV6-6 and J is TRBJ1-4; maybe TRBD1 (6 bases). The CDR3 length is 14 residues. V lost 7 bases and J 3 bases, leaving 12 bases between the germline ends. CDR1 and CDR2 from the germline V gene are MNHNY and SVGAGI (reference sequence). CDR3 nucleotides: TGTGCCAGCACCAAGGACAGTCCTAATGAAAAACTGTTTTTT. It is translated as CASTKDSPNEKLFF.

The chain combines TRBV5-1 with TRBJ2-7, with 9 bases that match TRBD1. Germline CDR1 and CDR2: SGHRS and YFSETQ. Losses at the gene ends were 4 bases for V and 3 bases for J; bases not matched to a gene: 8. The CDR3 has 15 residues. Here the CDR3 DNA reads TGCGCCAGCAGCCAGAGGACAGGGGTGAGCTACGAGCAGTACTTC. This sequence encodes CASSQRTGVSYEQYF. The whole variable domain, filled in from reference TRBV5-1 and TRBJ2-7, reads KAGVTQTPRYLIKTRGQQVTLSCSPISGHRSVSWYQQTPGQGLQFLFEYFSETQRNKGNFPGRFSGRQFSNSRSEMNVSTLELGDSALYLCASSQRTGVSYEQYFGPGTRLTVT.

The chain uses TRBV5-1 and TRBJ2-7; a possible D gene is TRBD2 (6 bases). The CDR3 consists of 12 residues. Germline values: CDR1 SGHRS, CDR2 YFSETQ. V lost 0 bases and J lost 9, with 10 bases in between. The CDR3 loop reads CASSLERGRQYF. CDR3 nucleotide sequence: TGCGCCAGCAGCTTGGAACGGGGGAGGCAGTACTTC.

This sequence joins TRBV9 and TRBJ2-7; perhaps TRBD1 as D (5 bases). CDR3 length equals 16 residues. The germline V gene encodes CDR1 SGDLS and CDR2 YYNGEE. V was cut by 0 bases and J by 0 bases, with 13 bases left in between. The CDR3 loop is CASSVGAQGPSYEQYF. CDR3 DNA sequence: TGTGCCAGCAGCGTAGGAGCCCAGGGCCCCTCCTACGAGCAGTACTTC.

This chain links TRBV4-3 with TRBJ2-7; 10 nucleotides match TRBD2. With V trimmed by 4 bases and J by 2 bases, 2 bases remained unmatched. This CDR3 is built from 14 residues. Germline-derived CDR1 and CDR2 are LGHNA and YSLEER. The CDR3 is CASSRTSGAYEQYF. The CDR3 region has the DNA TGCGCCAGCAGCCGGACTAGCGGCGCCTACGAGCAGTACTTC.

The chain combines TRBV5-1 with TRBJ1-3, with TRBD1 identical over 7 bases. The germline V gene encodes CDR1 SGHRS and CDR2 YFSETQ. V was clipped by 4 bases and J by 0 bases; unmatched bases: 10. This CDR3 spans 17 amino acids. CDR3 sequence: CASSTGQQLFSGNTIYF. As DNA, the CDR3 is TGCGCCAGCAGCACGGGACAGCAACTATTCTCTGGAAACACCATATATTTT.

CDR3 in DNA: TGCGCCAGCAGCTTGCGACAGGGTTCCACCGGGGAGCTGTTTTTT. Residues: CASSLRQGSTGELFF. This chain connects TRBV5-1 to TRBJ2-2, with TRBD1 identical over 7 bases. The CDR3 consists of 15 residues. The germline CDR1 and CDR2 sequences are SGHRS and YFSETQ. V trimming: 1 base; J trimming: 4 bases; junction bases outside the gene matches: 4.

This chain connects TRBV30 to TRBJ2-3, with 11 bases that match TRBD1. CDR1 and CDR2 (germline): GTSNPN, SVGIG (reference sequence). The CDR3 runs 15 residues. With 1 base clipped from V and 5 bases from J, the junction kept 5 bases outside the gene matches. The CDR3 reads CAWSEGQGVGDTQYF. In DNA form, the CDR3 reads TGTGCCTGGAGTGAGGGACAGGGGGTAGGAGATACGCAGTATTTT.

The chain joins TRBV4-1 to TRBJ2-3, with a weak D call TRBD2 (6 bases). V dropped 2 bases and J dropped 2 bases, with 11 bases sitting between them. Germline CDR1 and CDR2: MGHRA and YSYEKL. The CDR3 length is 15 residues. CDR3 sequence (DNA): TGCGCCAGCAGCCAATATGGGGGGTCCACAGATACGCAGTATTTT. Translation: CASSQYGGSTDTQYF.

Here the CDR3 reads CASSQGVDSYGYTF. CDR3 sequence (DNA): TGTGCCAGCAGCCAAGGTGTTGACAGCTATGGCTACACCTTC. V gene TRBV4-2 combines with J gene TRBJ1-2; D perhaps matches TRBD1 (5 bases). This CDR3 comprises 14 residues. Trimming removed 1 base at V and 4 bases at J, with 10 bases between. CDR1 and CDR2 (germline): LGHNA, YNFKEQ.

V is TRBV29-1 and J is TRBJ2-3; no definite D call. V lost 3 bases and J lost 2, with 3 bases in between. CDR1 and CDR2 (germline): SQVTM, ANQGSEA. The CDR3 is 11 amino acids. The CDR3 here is CSVDLTDTQYF. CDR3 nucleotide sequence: TGCAGCGTTGACCTCACAGATACGCAGTATTTT.

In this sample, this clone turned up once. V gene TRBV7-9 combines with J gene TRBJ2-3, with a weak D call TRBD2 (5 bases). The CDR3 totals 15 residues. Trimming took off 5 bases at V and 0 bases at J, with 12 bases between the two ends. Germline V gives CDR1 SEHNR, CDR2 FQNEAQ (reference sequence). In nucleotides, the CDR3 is TGTGCCAGCAGCCGGCTCGGGGAAAGCACAGATACGCAGTATTTT. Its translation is CASSRLGESTDTQYF.

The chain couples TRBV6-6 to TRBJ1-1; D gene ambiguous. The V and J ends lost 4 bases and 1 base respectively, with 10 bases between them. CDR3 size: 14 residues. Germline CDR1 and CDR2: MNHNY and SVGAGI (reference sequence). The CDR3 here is CASSFGGENTEAFF. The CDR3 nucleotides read TGTGCCAGCAGTTTCGGCGGGGAGAACACTGAAGCTTTCTTT.

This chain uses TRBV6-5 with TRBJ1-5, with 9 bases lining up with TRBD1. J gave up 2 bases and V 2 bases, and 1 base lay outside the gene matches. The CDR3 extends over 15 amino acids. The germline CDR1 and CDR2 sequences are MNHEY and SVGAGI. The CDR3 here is CASSYDRGGNQPQHF. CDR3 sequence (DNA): TGTGCCAGCAGTTACGACAGGGGGGGCAATCAGCCCCAGCATTTT.